This T cell receptor beta chain was obtained from a study of T cells in localized non-small cell lung cancer. CDR1 SGHNT and CDR2 YENEEA come from the germline V gene. The V and J ends lost 5 bases and 4 bases respectively, with 18 bases between them. This CDR3 has 15 residues. This clone was seen a few times. The antigen remains unidentified. TCRdb keeps only in-frame clones here, not all; method: immunoSEQ multiplex PCR. The table records 2,700 or so clones, 35% to 55% of them present only once. General study points: Uninvolved adjacent lung showed higher T cell clonality than tumor. Adjacent lung exhibited a median of about 57 among the 100 most abundant tumor clones. Greater blood T cell density accompanied longer overall survival.

The source was lung tumor tissue, collected before any cancer treatment. This TCR derives from a woman between 40 and 69 years old with stage II squamous cell lung carcinoma. The rearrangement uses TRBV11-3 and TRBJ2-7; unclear D gene. CDR3 sequence reads: CASSQNLGFGYEQYF. In DNA, the CDR3 is TGTGCCAGCAGCCAAAATCTGGGTTTTGGGTACGAGCAGTACTTC.